These T cell receptor beta chains were read from a single sample in a study of a mutant IDH1 vaccine in newly diagnosed glioma. Their antigen targets remain unknown. The table came from immunoSEQ multiplex PCR; TCRdb's copy has only in-frame clones and leaves some out. Of around 31,000 clones detected, over 65% appear once; the ten largest clones hold around 11%. Specimen: PBMCs, collected from a glioma patient whose treatment included an IDH1 peptide vaccine. Receptors were obtained from a woman aged 40 to 50 with glioma. The CDR3 runs from the conserved cysteine through the conserved F or W. The D gene is left open where the match is weak. The size entry is marked missing in some rows and otherwise reads once, few, many or a size class.

V,J,size,D,DNA,CDR3
TRBV25-1,TRBJ1-3,few,TRBD1,TGTGCCAGCGGGCCCACAGGGGACTCTGGAAACACCATATATTTT,CASGPTGDSGNTIYF
TRBV6-5,TRBJ2-7,.,.,TGTGCCAGCAGCTCCCCCTCGTACGAGCAGTACTTC,CASSSPSYEQYF
TRBV6-6,TRBJ1-4,.,.,TGTGCCAGCAGTTATACGGGTACACTGCGTGAAAAACTGTTTTTT,CASSYTGTLREKLFF
TRBV7-2,TRBJ1-2,.,.,TGTGCCAGCAGCCCCGACACGGTTTTTGGCTACACCTTC,CASSPDTVFGYTF
TRBV5-4,TRBJ1-6,.,.,TGTGCCAGCAGCTCCCCACGGGACAAGGGCTCACCCCTCCACTTT,CASSSPRDKGSPLHF
TRBV30,TRBJ1-1,few,.,TGTGCCTGGAGTGTAGGGGGGATGAGCACTGAAGCTTTCTTT,CAWSVGGMSTEAFF
TRBV2,TRBJ1-1,.,.,TGTGCCAGCAGTGACCCTTTCCCTATGAACACTGAAGCTTTCTTT,CASSDPFPMNTEAFF
TRBV5-5,TRBJ2-4,.,.,TGTGCCAGCAGCCCGTCGCCCCTAGCCAAAAACATTCAGTACTTC,CASSPSPLAKNIQYF
TRBV25-1,TRBJ2-1,.,.,TGTGCCAGCACATCTCAGGGAGTAGATGAAGATGAGCAGTTCTTC,CASTSQGVDEDEQFF
TRBV6-6,TRBJ2-5,.,.,TGTGCCAGCAGGGATGGTGGGAGTGGAGAGACCCAGTACTTC,CASRDGGSGETQYF
TRBV5-1,TRBJ2-7,.,TRBD1,TGCGCCAGCAGCTTAGCCGGGACAGGGGTCGACGAGCAGTACTTC,CASSLAGTGVDEQYF
TRBV18,TRBJ2-1,.,TRBD2,TGTGCCAGCTCACCGGGACTAGCGGGGTCTGGTGAGCAGTTCTTC,CASSPGLAGSGEQFF
TRBV9,TRBJ2-7,.,.,TGTGCCAGCAGCGTAGAACGGGTTAGCTCCTACGAGCAGTACTTC,CASSVERVSSYEQYF
TRBV7-9,TRBJ2-3,.,.,TGTGCCAGCAGCGCCCAATTAAGCACAGATACGCAGTATTTT,CASSAQLSTDTQYF
TRBV2,TRBJ2-1,.,TRBD1,TGTGCCAGCAGCCGAACAGGGGTCTCCTACAATGAGCAGTTCTTC,CASSRTGVSYNEQFF
TRBV5-4,TRBJ2-2,.,TRBD2,TGTGCCAGCGGGGTCGAAGCGGGGTTTGCAACCGGGGAGCTGTTTTTT,CASGVEAGFATGELFF
TRBV5-1,TRBJ2-3,.,.,TGCGCCAGCAGCTTAGCCCCCCAAAGACTCCTTAGCACAGATACGCAGTATTTT,CASSLAPQRLLSTDTQYF
TRBV23-1,TRBJ2-7,.,.,TGCGCCAGCAGTCACAGGACGCAGTACTTC,CASSHRTQYF
TRBV9,TRBJ2-1,.,TRBD2,TGTGCCAGCCTTTTACTAGCGGGGGGCCCGAGCTCCTACAATGAGCAGTTCTTC,CASLLLAGGPSSYNEQFF
TRBV13,TRBJ2-1,.,TRBD2,TGTGCCAGCAGCTTAGCGGTAGCGGGGAGGAGGCAGTTCTTC,CASSLAVAGRRQFF